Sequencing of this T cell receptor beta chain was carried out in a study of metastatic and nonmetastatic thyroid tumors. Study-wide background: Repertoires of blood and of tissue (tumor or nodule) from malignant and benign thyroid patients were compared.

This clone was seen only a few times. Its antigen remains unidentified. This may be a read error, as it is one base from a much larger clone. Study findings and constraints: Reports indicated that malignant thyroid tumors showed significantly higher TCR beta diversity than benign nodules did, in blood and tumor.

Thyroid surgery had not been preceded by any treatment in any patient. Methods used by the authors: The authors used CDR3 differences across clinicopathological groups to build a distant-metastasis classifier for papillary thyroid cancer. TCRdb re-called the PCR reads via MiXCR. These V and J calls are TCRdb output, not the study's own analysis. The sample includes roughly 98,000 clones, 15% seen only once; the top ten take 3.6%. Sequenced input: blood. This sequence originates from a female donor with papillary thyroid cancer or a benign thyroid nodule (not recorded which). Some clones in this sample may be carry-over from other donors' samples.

Written as DNA, the CDR3 is TGTGCCAGCATCTACGATCCCGGGACAGGGGGGACTGAAGCTTTCTTT. Protein sequence: CASIYDPGTGGTEAFF. V gene TRBV5-6 combines with J gene TRBJ1-1; 11 bases match TRBD1. Trimming removed 6 bases from V and 5 bases from J; junction bases left unmatched: 12. The CDR3 covers 16 residues. Germline V gene lookup returns CDR1 SGHDT and CDR2 YYEEEE.